This entry is about one T cell receptor (beta chain). At the DNA level, this CDR3 is encoded by other sequences in the same sample as well. This entry is derived from a study of blood T cell repertoires in COVID-19. Study-level information: Spain, Italy and the United States supplied samples that represented acute and convalescent COVID-19.

Authors' methods: Quantification of nucleated cells was approximated via reference gene primer amplification. Some clones are missing from TCRdb's copy, which holds only in-frame ones; the method was immunoSEQ multiplex PCR. V and J calls plus clone size are reproduced from that table; the DNA served to infer D and trimming. Altogether 200,000 to 250,000 clones are present, roughly 80% being singletons, with the ten largest covering around 6%. Germline CDR1 and CDR2: SGDLS and YYNGEE. Trimming shortened V by 0 bases and J by 2 bases, and 6 bases separated the two germline ends. The CDR3 loop spans 14 amino acids.

The receptor comes from a woman in her seventies with acute or convalescent COVID-19. Sequenced: peripheral blood. The chain couples TRBV9 to TRBJ1-5; D not resolved. The CDR3: CASSVDGGNQPQHF. CDR3 nucleotides: TGTGCCAGCAGCGTAGACGGAGGCAATCAGCCCCAGCATTTT. The variable domain in full, completed from reference TRBV9 and TRBJ1-5, reads DSGVTQTPKHLITATGQRVTLRCSPRSGDLSVYWYQQSLDQGLQFLIQYYNGEERAKGNILERFSAQQFPDLHSELNLSSLELGDSALYFCASSVDGGNQPQHFGDGTRLSIL.